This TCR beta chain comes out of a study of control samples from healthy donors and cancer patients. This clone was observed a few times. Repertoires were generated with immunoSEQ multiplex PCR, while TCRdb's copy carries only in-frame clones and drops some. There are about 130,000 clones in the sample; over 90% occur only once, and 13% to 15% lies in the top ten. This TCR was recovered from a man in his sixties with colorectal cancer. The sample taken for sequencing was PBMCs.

The CDR3 DNA reads as TGTGCCAGCAGCCGAGGACAGTTGAACTATGGCTACACCTTC. Translating it yields CASSRGQLNYGYTF. The gene calls are TRBV7-8 and TRBJ1-2; possible D gene TRBD1, 6 bases. The CDR3 has 14 residues. Germline V gene data show CDR1 as SGHVS and CDR2 as FQNEAQ. Between the trimmed V and J ends, which lost 5 bases and 2 bases, there was a span of 12 bases.